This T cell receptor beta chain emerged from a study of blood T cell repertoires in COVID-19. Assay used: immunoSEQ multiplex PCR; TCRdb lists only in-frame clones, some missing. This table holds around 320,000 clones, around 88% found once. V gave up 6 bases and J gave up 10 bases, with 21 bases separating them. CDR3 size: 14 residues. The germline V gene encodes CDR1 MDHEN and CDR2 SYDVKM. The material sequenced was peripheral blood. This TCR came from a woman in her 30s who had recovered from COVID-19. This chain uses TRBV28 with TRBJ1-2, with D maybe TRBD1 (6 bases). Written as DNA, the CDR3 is TGTGCCAGCAGGTCTCCAACAGGGCGATTCGACTACACCTTC. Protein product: CASRSPTGRFDYTF.